The rows below give T cell receptor beta chains drawn from one sample of a study of response to subunit inactivated influenza vaccine. Via MiXCR, TCRdb re-called the RT-PCR reads, giving one row per CDR3 protein. The data show around 520,000 distinct CDR3 sequences, 12% seen once. The specimen was PBMCs from blood, collected on the day of vaccination. The receptors were gathered from a man aged 45-65 years who received an inactivated influenza vaccine. CDR3s include the opening cysteine and the closing phenylalanine or tryptophan. D genes are given only for firm matches. Clone size, where shown, is once, few, many, or a class for clones that have expanded.

D: NA
size: NA
V: TRBV24-1
J: TRBJ2-2
DNA: TGTGCCACCAGTGACCCGGCTCGGGGGCCCCGGGGCACCGGGGAGCTGTTTTTT
CDR3: CATSDPARGPRGTGELFF

D: NA
size: many
V: TRBV28
J: TRBJ2-4
DNA: TGTGCCAGCAGTCTCAACCGGGACGGAAAAAACATTCAGTACTTC
CDR3: CASSLNRDGKNIQYF

D: TRBD1
size: NA
V: TRBV29-1
J: TRBJ2-2
DNA: TGCAGCGTAGAGACAGGGTTGGACACCGGGGAGCTGTTTTTT
CDR3: CSVETGLDTGELFF

D: NA
size: NA
V: TRBV7-9
J: TRBJ2-2
DNA: TGTGCCAGCAGCCCCGGTAGGGGGTCCGGGGAGCTGTTTTTT
CDR3: CASSPGRGSGELFF

D: NA
size: many
V: TRBV6-2/TRBV6-3
J: TRBJ2-1
DNA: TGTGCCAGCAGCCTACTCCCCGGGAGTTACAATGAGCAGTTCTTC
CDR3: CASSLLPGSYNEQFF

D: TRBD2
size: NA
V: TRBV12-3/TRBV12-4
J: TRBJ2-7
DNA: TGTGCCAGCAGTTTAGCGGCGGGGGGGCGTCCATACGAGCAGTACTTC
CDR3: CASSLAAGGRPYEQYF

D: TRBD2
size: few
V: TRBV29-1
J: TRBJ2-7
DNA: TGCAGCGTTGAAGCCCCAGGACTAGCGGGGGGTTATAGCTCCTACGAGCAGTACTTC
CDR3: CSVEAPGLAGGYSSYEQYF

D: NA
size: many
V: TRBV11-1
J: TRBJ1-1
DNA: TGTGCCAGCAGCTTAGCAAACAGGGATACTGAAGCTTTCTTT
CDR3: CASSLANRDTEAFF

D: NA
size: few
V: TRBV28
J: TRBJ1-2
DNA: TGTGCCACCTTGGAGGGGCAAAGGTCTGCAGGCTACACCTTC
CDR3: CATLEGQRSAGYTF

D: NA
size: few
V: TRBV15
J: TRBJ2-7
DNA: TGTGCCACCAGCAGGGCCGACCGAAGCTCCTACGAGCAGTACTTC
CDR3: CATSRADRSSYEQYF

D: NA
size: few
V: TRBV6-2/TRBV6-3
J: TRBJ2-7
DNA: TGTGCCAGCAGGGGGGGACAGCGATTATACGAGCAGTACTTC
CDR3: CASRGGQRLYEQYF

D: TRBD2
size: NA
V: TRBV7-2
J: TRBJ2-1
DNA: TGTGCCAGCAGCTTAGCGGGATCTAGCGGGTACAATGAGCAGTTCTTC
CDR3: CASSLAGSSGYNEQFF

D: TRBD1
size: NA
V: TRBV11-2
J: TRBJ2-2
DNA: TGTGCCAGCAGCTCCCCGGAGGGCAGGGGGCTTGGCACCGGGGAGCTGTTTTTT
CDR3: CASSSPEGRGLGTGELFF

D: TRBD1
size: NA
V: TRBV27
J: TRBJ1-2
DNA: TGTGCCAGCAGGAGCGGGACAGGGGACTTTGGCTACACCTTC
CDR3: CASRSGTGDFGYTF

D: NA
size: few
V: TRBV27
J: TRBJ2-7
DNA: TGTGCCAGCAGAACGGGACACGACTACGAGCAGTACTTC
CDR3: CASRTGHDYEQYF

D: NA
size: few
V: TRBV2
J: TRBJ2-1
DNA: TGTGCCAGCAGGTCCGGGACACTATACAATGAGCAGTTCTTC
CDR3: CASRSGTLYNEQFF

D: NA
size: few
V: TRBV5-1
J: TRBJ2-3
DNA: TGCGCCAGCTTTCCAACTCGGGGGCTCACAGATACGCAGTATTTT
CDR3: CASFPTRGLTDTQYF

D: NA
size: NA
V: TRBV7-9
J: TRBJ2-4
DNA: TGTGCCAGCAGCTTAGATTCGGGGCCCCGGTACTTC
CDR3: CASSLDSGPRYF

D: NA
size: few
V: TRBV9
J: TRBJ1-5
DNA: TGTGCCAGCAGCGTAGACGGCAGGACCCATCAGCCCCAGCATTTT
CDR3: CASSVDGRTHQPQHF

D: NA
size: NA
V: TRBV5-1
J: TRBJ2-1
DNA: TGCGCCAGCAGCTTGGGGACTCCCGCTTCCTACAATGAGCAGTTCTTC
CDR3: CASSLGTPASYNEQFF

D: NA
size: NA
V: TRBV7-8
J: TRBJ2-7
DNA: TGTGCCAGCAGCTTAGTCCCTACCCAGGGCTACGAGCAGTACTTC
CDR3: CASSLVPTQGYEQYF

D: TRBD1
size: NA
V: TRBV4-3
J: TRBJ2-7
DNA: TGCGCCAGCAGCCAAGATAGGGGACAGGGGACCTACGAGCAGTACTTC
CDR3: CASSQDRGQGTYEQYF

D: NA
size: NA
V: TRBV11-2
J: TRBJ2-1
DNA: TGTGCCAGCAGGGGCCGGGAGGAGCAGTTCTTC
CDR3: CASRGREEQFF

D: TRBD1
size: NA
V: TRBV29-1
J: TRBJ2-5
DNA: TGCAGCGTTAGCAGGGGGTCTCAAGAGACCCAGTACTTC
CDR3: CSVSRGSQETQYF

D: TRBD2
size: NA
V: TRBV12-3/TRBV12-4
J: TRBJ2-3
DNA: TGTGCCAGCTCCGGGACTAGCGGGGGGGCCCGCACAGATACGCAGTATTTT
CDR3: CASSGTSGGARTDTQYF

D: NA
size: NA
V: TRBV12-3/TRBV12-4
J: TRBJ1-2
DNA: TGTGCCAGCAGTTTAGCCCCCACTCCAGGGAGCTACACCTTC
CDR3: CASSLAPTPGSYTF

D: TRBD1
size: many
V: TRBV4-1
J: TRBJ2-3
DNA: TGCGCCAGCAGCCAAGATTGGCCGGACAGGGGGCAGGGCCCGGCGGAAACAGATACGCAGTATTTT
CDR3: CASSQDWPDRGQGPAETDTQYF

D: NA
size: few
V: TRBV7-2
J: TRBJ2-4
DNA: TGTGCCAGCAGCCCTGACTTGGGAGAAAACATTCAGTACTTC
CDR3: CASSPDLGENIQYF

D: TRBD1
size: few
V: TRBV7-4
J: TRBJ1-2
DNA: TGTGCCAGCAGCTTAAACAGGGGGCCACGATATGGCTACACCTTC
CDR3: CASSLNRGPRYGYTF

D: TRBD2
size: many
V: TRBV7-2
J: TRBJ2-7
DNA: TGTGCCAGCAGCTACAGGACTAGGGCCGGCGAGCAGTACTTC
CDR3: CASSYRTRAGEQYF

D: NA
size: NA
V: TRBV12-3/TRBV12-4
J: TRBJ1-5
DNA: TGTGCCACCACCAGCATGGGGGGCCCGGCGTGGCGGAGTCAGCCCCAGCATTTT
CDR3: CATTSMGGPAWRSQPQHF

D: TRBD2
size: NA
V: TRBV12-3/TRBV12-4
J: TRBJ2-7
DNA: TGTGCCAGCACTTCCTTAGCGGGACCCTACGAGCAGTACTTC
CDR3: CASTSLAGPYEQYF

D: TRBD2
size: NA
V: TRBV5-1
J: TRBJ2-1
DNA: TGCGCCAGCAGGACCGGGACTAGCGGACCCCCCTACAATGAGCAGTTCTTC
CDR3: CASRTGTSGPPYNEQFF

D: NA
size: NA
V: TRBV7-2
J: TRBJ2-2
DNA: TGTGCCAGCAGCTTCCTCTGGCGGGAGAACACCGGGGAGCTGTTTTTT
CDR3: CASSFLWRENTGELFF

D: NA
size: few
V: TRBV5-6
J: TRBJ2-2
DNA: TGTGCCAGCACCTTATTACGGGCTAGCCGCACGGGGGAGCTGTTTTTT
CDR3: CASTLLRASRTGELFF

D: TRBD1
size: NA
V: TRBV7-8
J: TRBJ1-5
DNA: TGTGCCAGCAGCTCGGTGGGACAGGGGAGGCTTAGCAATCAGCCCCAGCATTTT
CDR3: CASSSVGQGRLSNQPQHF

D: NA
size: many
V: TRBV28
J: TRBJ2-2
DNA: TGTGCCAGCAAGACGTGGGCCGGGGAGCTGTTTTTT
CDR3: CASKTWAGELFF

D: TRBD1
size: few
V: TRBV25-1
J: TRBJ1-2
DNA: TGTGCCAGCAGGGGACAGGGGGCTCTGACCTATGGCTACACCTTC
CDR3: CASRGQGALTYGYTF

D: TRBD1
size: few
V: TRBV7-2
J: TRBJ2-7
DNA: TGTGCCAGCAGCAAGGGACAGGGCTCCTACGAGCAGTACTTC
CDR3: CASSKGQGSYEQYF

D: NA
size: NA
V: TRBV12-3/TRBV12-4
J: TRBJ1-2
DNA: TGTGCCAGCAGTTTCTCGGGCGGCTACACCTTC
CDR3: CASSFSGGYTF

D: NA
size: many
V: TRBV12-3/TRBV12-4
J: TRBJ1-6
DNA: TGTGCCAGCAGTGTCCGTTGGGATTCACCCCTCCACTTT
CDR3: CASSVRWDSPLHF

D: NA
size: few
V: TRBV5-1
J: TRBJ2-1
DNA: TGCGCCAGCAGCTCAGGGGAGGGGCACAATGAGCAGTTCTTC
CDR3: CASSSGEGHNEQFF

D: TRBD2
size: few
V: TRBV4-3
J: TRBJ2-7
DNA: TGCGCCAGCAGCCAGGAAGCGGGAAACCGCGAGCAGTACTTC
CDR3: CASSQEAGNREQYF

D: NA
size: NA
V: TRBV7-9
J: TRBJ1-5
DNA: TGTGCCAGCAGCCCTGGACATAGCAATCAGCCCCAGCATTTT
CDR3: CASSPGHSNQPQHF

D: TRBD1
size: NA
V: TRBV2
J: TRBJ2-3
DNA: TGTGCCAGCAGTGCCGACAGGGGAGGCACAGATACGCAGTATTTT
CDR3: CASSADRGGTDTQYF

D: TRBD2
size: few
V: TRBV4-3
J: TRBJ2-1
DNA: TGCGCCAGCAGCCAAGATTGGTTAGGACTAGCGGGAAATGAGCAGTTCTTC
CDR3: CASSQDWLGLAGNEQFF

D: NA
size: many
V: TRBV5-1
J: TRBJ2-2
DNA: TGCGCCAGCAGCTTGGAATTACAGGGAAACACCGGGGAGCTGTTTTTT
CDR3: CASSLELQGNTGELFF

D: NA
size: few
V: TRBV7-2
J: TRBJ2-7
DNA: TGTGCCAGCAGCTTAGCGGTGGCGACCGGCGAGCAGTACTTC
CDR3: CASSLAVATGEQYF